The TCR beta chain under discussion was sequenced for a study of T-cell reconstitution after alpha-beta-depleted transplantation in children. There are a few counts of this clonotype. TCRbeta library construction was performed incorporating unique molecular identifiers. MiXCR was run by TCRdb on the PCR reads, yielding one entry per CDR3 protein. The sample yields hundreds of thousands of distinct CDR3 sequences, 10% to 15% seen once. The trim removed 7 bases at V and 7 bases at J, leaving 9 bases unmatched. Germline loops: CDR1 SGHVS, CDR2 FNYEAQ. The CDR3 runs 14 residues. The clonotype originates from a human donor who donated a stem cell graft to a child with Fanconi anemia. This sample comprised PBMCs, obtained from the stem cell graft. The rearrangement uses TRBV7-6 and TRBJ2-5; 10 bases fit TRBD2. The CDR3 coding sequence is TGTGCCAGCAAAACTAGCGGGGCAGTTGGGACCCAGTACTTC. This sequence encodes CASKTSGAVGTQYF. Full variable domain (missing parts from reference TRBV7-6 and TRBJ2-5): GAGVSQSPRYKVTKRGQDVALRCDPISGHVSLYWYRQALGQGPEFLTYFNYEAQQDKSGLPNDRFSAERPEGSISTLTIQRTEQRDSAMYRCASKTSGAVGTQYFGPGTRLLVL.